The 6 T cell receptor beta chains presented below share a single source sample, sequenced in a study of T cell changes during pregnancy in multiple sclerosis. TCRdb's table, derived via immunoSEQ multiplex PCR, lists solely in-frame clones and lacks some. Of 70,000 to 100,000 clones listed, about 94% were seen once; the top ten hold around 1.4%. Sequenced here: peripheral blood, sampled in the third trimester of pregnancy. The receptor source for this set is a female donor in good health, enrolled as a control in a pregnancy study.

The chain couples TRBV5-8 to TRBJ2-3; D call uncertain. From germline, CDR1 is SGHTS and CDR2 YDEGEE. V was shortened by 0 bases and J by 5 bases, with 7 bases between the two germline ends. This CDR3 contains 13 residues. The DNA for the CDR3 is TGTGCCAGCAGCTTGGGGCGAGGAGATACGCAGTATTTT. This sequence encodes CASSLGRGDTQYF.

This chain connects TRBV28 to TRBJ1-1; TRBD1 is a possible D gene (5 bases). The CDR3 contains 12 residues. The germline V gene has CDR1 MDHEN and CDR2 SYDVKM. V was shortened by 10 bases and J by 10 bases, with 19 bases between the two germline ends. The CDR3 sequence is CATLEGAYTAFF. For the CDR3, the DNA is TGTGCCACCCTCGAAGGGGCGTATACAGCTTTCTTT. Supplemented by reference TRBV28 and TRBJ1-1, the full variable domain reads DVKVTQSSRYLVKRTGEKVFLECVQDMDHENMFWYRQDPGLGLRLIYFSYDVKMKEKGDIPEGYSVSREKKERFSLILESASTNQTSMYLCATLEGAYTAFFGQGTRLTVV.

This chain connects TRBV10-1 to TRBJ1-5; TRBD1 agrees at 8 bases. V trimming: 7 bases; J trimming: 1 base; junction bases outside the gene matches: 12. There are 17 residues in the CDR3. Germline values: CDR1 WNHNN, CDR2 SYGVQD (reference sequence). The CDR3 loop reads CASTDDRGRRSNQPQHF. In DNA form, the CDR3 reads TGCGCCAGCACCGACGACAGGGGTAGGCGAAGCAATCAGCCCCAGCATTTT.

This clone was recorded a few times. The chain has TRBV4-1 and TRBJ1-2; TRBD1 aligns across 9 bases. The J segment lost 8 bases and the V segment lost 5 bases, leaving 9 bases of the junction unmatched. Germline CDR1 is MGHRA and CDR2 is YSYEKL. This CDR3 contains 14 residues. The CDR3 region has the DNA TGCGCCAGCAGCTTCATCGGGACAGGGCTCGGCTACACCTTC. Translated, it gives CASSFIGTGLGYTF.

The chain combines TRBV7-8 with TRBJ1-5; D not certain. The CDR3 runs 17 residues. The germline gives CDR1 SGHVS, CDR2 FQNEAQ. V was pared by 5 bases and J by 2 bases, with 19 bases between. The CDR3 DNA reads TGTGCCAGCAGCCTGCTTAGAGGAGGAGATGGCAATCAGCCCCAGCATTTT. Protein sequence: CASSLLRGGDGNQPQHF.

This chain joins TRBV6-5 and TRBJ2-7; D might be TRBD2 (6 bases). Germline CDR1 reads MNHEY; CDR2 reads SVGAGI. This CDR3 is built from 14 residues. Trimming removed 0 bases at V and 4 bases at J, with 10 bases between. Here the CDR3 DNA reads TGTGCCAGCAGTTACTCAGTTGGGGGGTACGAGCAGTACTTC. It encodes CASSYSVGGYEQYF.